These 14 T cell receptor beta chains came from one sample sequenced in a study of response to subunit inactivated influenza vaccine. TCRdb used MiXCR to reprocess the RT-PCR reads, holding one entry per CDR3 protein. The data contain 200,000 to 250,000 distinct CDR3 sequences, more than 9% of them singletons. The sequencing used non-naive T cells sorted from PBMCs, collected around 14 days before vaccination. The origin of the receptors is a man aged 50 or older who received an inactivated influenza vaccine.

There are a few counts of this clonotype. The chain carries TRBV28 and TRBJ1-1; D is unresolved. The CDR3 is made up of 14 amino acids. The germline gives CDR1 MDHEN, CDR2 SYDVKM. Trimming took off 2 bases at V and 8 bases at J, with 15 bases between the two ends. CDR3 residues: CASSLVNGVQEAFF. The CDR3 DNA follows: TGTGCCAGCAGTTTAGTTAACGGGGTCCAGGAAGCTTTCTTT.

DNA of the CDR3: TGTGCCAGCAGCAACGGCCTATTGGGCCGCTCTGGGGCCAACGTCCTGACTTTC. Protein: CASSNGLLGRSGANVLTF. The chain recombines TRBV11-2 with TRBJ2-6; D unclear. The V gene's germline CDR1 is SGHAT and CDR2 FQNNGV. V lost 5 bases to trimming and J lost 0 bases, with 17 bases between them. This CDR3 comprises 18 residues.

This chain joins TRBV10-3 and TRBJ2-1, with a possible D match to TRBD2 (6 bases). Germline V gene lookup returns CDR1 ENHRY and CDR2 SYGVKD. The CDR3 covers 16 residues. The V end lost 2 bases, the J end lost 2 bases, and 13 bases lay between the germline ends. CDR3 DNA: TGTGCCATCAGTGAGGGGGGACTCCGAGCCTACAATGAGCAGTTCTTC. Amino acid sequence: CAISEGGLRAYNEQFF.

This clonotype was seen just once. This chain links TRBV5-1 with TRBJ2-7, with D possibly matching TRBD2 (6 bases). Germline V gene lookup returns CDR1 SGHRS and CDR2 YFSETQ. The CDR3 is 18 residues long. Trimming pared 4 bases from V and 1 base from J, leaving 24 bases between. The CDR3 is CASSALFQRASPSYEQYF. CDR3 DNA sequence: TGCGCCAGCAGCGCCCTCTTCCAGCGGGCGAGCCCATCCTACGAGCAGTACTTC.

V usage is TRBV20-1 and J usage is TRBJ2-5, with no clear D. The CDR3 contains 14 residues. V lost 1 base and J 2 bases, leaving 11 bases between the germline ends. Germline V gene lookup returns CDR1 DFQATT and CDR2 SNEGSKA (reference sequence). The CDR3 here is CSARALREQETQYF. In DNA, the CDR3 is TGCAGTGCTAGAGCGCTCAGAGAGCAAGAGACCCAGTACTTC.

In this sample, this clonotype turned up a few times. This rearrangement joins TRBV20-1 to TRBJ1-4; 8 bases align to TRBD1. J was trimmed by 8 bases and V by 2 bases; bases with no gene match: 10. CDR3 length: 15 amino acids. Germline V gives CDR1 DFQATT, CDR2 SNEGSKA (reference sequence). The CDR3 reads CSARHPLGTGEKLFF. The CDR3 DNA reads TGCAGTGCTAGACATCCTCTAGGGACAGGAGAAAAACTGTTTTTT.

This rearrangement joins TRBV6-1 to TRBJ2-7; 8 bases align to TRBD1. Germline V CDR1 and CDR2: MNHNS, SASEGT. CDR3 length: 14 amino acids. V dropped 3 bases and J dropped 4; count of bases not matched to a gene: 5. CDR3 sequence (DNA): TGTGCCAGCAGTGACGTGGACAGGGAGTACGAGCAGTACTTC. As protein: CASSDVDREYEQYF.

The table lists this clonotype with a few counts. V gene TRBV11-1 combines with J gene TRBJ2-7; D unclear. Germline assignment: CDR1 SGHAT and CDR2 FQDESV (reference sequence). V was pared by 1 base and J by 3 bases, with 7 bases between. The CDR3 is 13 residues long. In DNA form, the CDR3 reads TGTGCCAGCAGCTTAGGCGGAGTCTACGAGCAGTACTTC. Its translation is CASSLGGVYEQYF. Full variable domain (rest looked up from reference TRBV11-1 and TRBJ2-7): EAEVAQSPRYKITEKSQAVAFWCDPISGHATLYWYRQILGQGPELLVQFQDESVVDDSQLPKDRFSAERLKGVDSTLKIQPAELGDSAMYLCASSLGGVYEQYFGPGTRLTVT.

This clonotype was counted between two and nine times. The CDR3 bases are TGTGCCAGCAGCTTAACGGCGCGGGGTGAAGCTTTCTTT. It codes for CASSLTARGEAFF. The rearrangement uses TRBV11-2 and TRBJ1-1; D is uncertain. V lost 2 bases to trimming and J lost 7 bases, with 11 bases between them. This CDR3 spans 13 amino acids. Germline loops: CDR1 SGHAT, CDR2 FQNNGV.

This clonotype turned up a few times. CDR3 region: CATNHLAEETQYF. The CDR3 DNA reads TGTGCCACCAACCATCTAGCGGAAGAGACCCAGTACTTC. The chain uses TRBV10-3 and TRBJ2-5, with 7 bases identical to TRBD2. V gave up 10 bases and J gave up 3 bases; unmatched junction bases: 8. Germline-derived CDR1 and CDR2 are ENHRY and SYGVKD. The CDR3 is 13 residues long.

This clonotype was seen a few times. The J gene is TRBJ1-5, the V gene TRBV12-3 or TRBV12-4, with TRBD1 as a possible D gene (5 bases). V dropped 2 bases and J dropped 1 base, with 12 bases sitting between them. The CDR3 is 16 amino acids. CDR3 nucleotides: TGTGCCAGCAGTTTATTCGCCGGGGCGAGCAATCAGCCCCAGCATTTT. Translation: CASSLFAGASNQPQHF.

This clonotype has just a few counts. V usage is TRBV6-1 and J usage is TRBJ2-5; 7 bases line up with TRBD1. V shed 4 bases, J shed 2 bases, and the junction held 4 bases outside the gene matches. CDR1 is MNHNS, CDR2 SASEGT, per germline. This CDR3 spans 14 amino acids. DNA for the CDR3: TGTGCCAGCAGTGTGACAGGGCGTCAAGAGACCCAGTACTTC. Translated, it gives CASSVTGRQETQYF.

The CDR3 DNA is TGTGCCAGCAGTGGACTAGACTACAATGAGCAGTTCTTC. Translation: CASSGLDYNEQFF. The V call is TRBV2, the J call TRBJ2-1; tentatively, D is TRBD2 (6 bases). This CDR3 has 13 residues. The ends were cut back, 4 bases at V and 3 bases at J, with 7 bases in the middle. The germline V gene encodes CDR1 SNHLY and CDR2 FYNNEI. Supplemented by reference TRBV2 and TRBJ2-1, the full variable domain reads EPEVTQTPSHQVTQMGQEVILRCVPISNHLYFYWYRQILGQKVEFLVSFYNNEISEKSEIFDDQFSVERPDGSNFTLKIRSTKLEDSAMYFCASSGLDYNEQFFGPGTRLTVL.

The chain is built from TRBV11-2 and TRBJ2-7; TRBD1 aligns across 9 bases. With 4 bases clipped from V and 1 base from J, the junction kept 20 bases outside the gene matches. The CDR3 contains 20 residues. From germline, CDR1 is SGHAT and CDR2 FQNNGV. The CDR3 DNA reads TGTGCCAGCAGCTCGAGACGCAACCGGGACAGGGAAAGCCGATCCTACGAGCAGTACTTC. Translation gives CASSSRRNRDRESRSYEQYF.